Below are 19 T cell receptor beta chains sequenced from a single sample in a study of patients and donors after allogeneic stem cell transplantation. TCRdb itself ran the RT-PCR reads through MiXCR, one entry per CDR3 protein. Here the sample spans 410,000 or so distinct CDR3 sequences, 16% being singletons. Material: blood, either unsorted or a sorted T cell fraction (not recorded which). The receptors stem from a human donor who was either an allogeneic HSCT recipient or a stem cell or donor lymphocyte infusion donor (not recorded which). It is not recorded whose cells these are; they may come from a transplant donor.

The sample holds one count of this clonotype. The CDR3 spells CASSSARGTLREQYF. Written as DNA, the CDR3 is TGCGCCAGCAGCTCGGCCCGCGGGACCCTACGCGAGCAGTACTTC. The chain recombines TRBV5-1 with TRBJ2-7; D may be TRBD2 (6 bases). Deletions cut 3 bases from V and 6 bases from J, with 19 bases between. Germline lookup yields CDR1 SGHRS and CDR2 YFSETQ. The length of the CDR3 is 15 residues. The variable domain in full, completed from reference TRBV5-1 and TRBJ2-7, reads KAGVTQTPRYLIKTRGQQVTLSCSPISGHRSVSWYQQTPGQGLQFLFEYFSETQRNKGNFPGRFSGRQFSNSRSEMNVSTLELGDSALYLCASSSARGTLREQYFGPGTRLTVT.

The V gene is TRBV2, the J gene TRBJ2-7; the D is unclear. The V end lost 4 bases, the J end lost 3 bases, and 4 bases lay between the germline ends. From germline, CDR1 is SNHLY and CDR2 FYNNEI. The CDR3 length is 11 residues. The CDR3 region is CASSVFYEQYF. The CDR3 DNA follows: TGTGCCAGCAGTGTATTCTACGAGCAGTACTTC.

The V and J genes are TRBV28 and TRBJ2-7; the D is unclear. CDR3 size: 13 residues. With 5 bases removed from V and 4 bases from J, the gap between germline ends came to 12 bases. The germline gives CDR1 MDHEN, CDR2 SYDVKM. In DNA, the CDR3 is TGTGCCAGCAGTCCTGCCCGGCGGTACGAGCAGTACTTC. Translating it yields CASSPARRYEQYF.

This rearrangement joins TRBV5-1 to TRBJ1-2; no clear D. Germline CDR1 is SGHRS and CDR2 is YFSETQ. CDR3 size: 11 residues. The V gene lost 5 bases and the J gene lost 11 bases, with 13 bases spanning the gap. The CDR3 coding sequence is TGCGCCAGCAGTAGAGGACCCTGGTACACCTTC. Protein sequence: CASSRGPWYTF.

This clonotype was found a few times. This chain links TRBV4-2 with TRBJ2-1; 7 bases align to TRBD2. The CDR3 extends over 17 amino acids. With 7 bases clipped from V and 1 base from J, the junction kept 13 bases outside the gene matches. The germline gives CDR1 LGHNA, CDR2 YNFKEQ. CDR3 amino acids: CASTKGHGRTSYNEQFF. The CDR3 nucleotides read TGTGCCAGCACCAAAGGGCACGGGAGGACTTCCTACAATGAGCAGTTCTTC.

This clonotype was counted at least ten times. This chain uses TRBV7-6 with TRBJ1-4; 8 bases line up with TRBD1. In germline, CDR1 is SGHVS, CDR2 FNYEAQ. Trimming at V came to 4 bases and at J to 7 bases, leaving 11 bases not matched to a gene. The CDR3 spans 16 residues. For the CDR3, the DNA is TGTGCCAGCAGCTATTTTCAGGGGGCGATAAGTGAAAAACTGTTTTTT. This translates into CASSYFQGAISEKLFF.

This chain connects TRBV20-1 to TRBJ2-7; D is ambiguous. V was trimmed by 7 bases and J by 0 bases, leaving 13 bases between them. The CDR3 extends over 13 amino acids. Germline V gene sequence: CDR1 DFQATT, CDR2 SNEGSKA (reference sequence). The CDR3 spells CSVPTSSSYEQYF. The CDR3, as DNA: TGCAGTGTCCCGACAAGCAGCTCCTACGAGCAGTACTTC.

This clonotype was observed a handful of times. The CDR3 sequence is CASSRWGGTMMSGELFF. The CDR3 DNA follows: TGTGCCAGTAGCCGATGGGGGGGGACGATGATGTCCGGGGAGCTGTTTTTT. J is TRBJ2-2 and V is TRBV19; 7 bases agree with TRBD2. This CDR3 is 17 amino acids long. V trimming: 6 bases; J trimming: 6 bases; junction bases outside the gene matches: 16. Germline CDR1 and CDR2: LNHDA and SQIVND (reference sequence).

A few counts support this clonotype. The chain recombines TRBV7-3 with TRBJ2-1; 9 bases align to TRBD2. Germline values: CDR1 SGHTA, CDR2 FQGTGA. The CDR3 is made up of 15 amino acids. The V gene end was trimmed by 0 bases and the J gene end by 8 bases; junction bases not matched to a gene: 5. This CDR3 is CASSLTGLASYEQFF. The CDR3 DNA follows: TGTGCCAGCAGCTTAACGGGACTAGCCTCGTATGAGCAGTTCTTC.

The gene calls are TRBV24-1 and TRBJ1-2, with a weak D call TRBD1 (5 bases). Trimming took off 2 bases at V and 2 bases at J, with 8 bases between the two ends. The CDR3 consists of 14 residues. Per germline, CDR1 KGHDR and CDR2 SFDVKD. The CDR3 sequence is CATSDSGGNYGYTF. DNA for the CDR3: TGTGCCACCAGTGATTCTGGGGGAAACTATGGCTACACCTTC.

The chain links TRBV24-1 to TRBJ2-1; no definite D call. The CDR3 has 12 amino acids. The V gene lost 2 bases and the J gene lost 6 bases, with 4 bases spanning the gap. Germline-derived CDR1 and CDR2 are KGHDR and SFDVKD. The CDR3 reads CATSDWGNEQFF. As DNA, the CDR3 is TGTGCCACCAGTGATTGGGGCAATGAGCAGTTCTTC.

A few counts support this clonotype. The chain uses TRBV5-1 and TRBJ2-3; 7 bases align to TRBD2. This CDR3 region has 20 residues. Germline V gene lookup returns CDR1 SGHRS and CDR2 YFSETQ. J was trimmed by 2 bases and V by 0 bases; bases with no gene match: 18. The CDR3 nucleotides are TGCGCCAGCAGCTTGGCCTCCCCCCTCCTAGCGGATGCATTCACAGATACGCAGTATTTT. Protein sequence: CASSLASPLLADAFTDTQYF.

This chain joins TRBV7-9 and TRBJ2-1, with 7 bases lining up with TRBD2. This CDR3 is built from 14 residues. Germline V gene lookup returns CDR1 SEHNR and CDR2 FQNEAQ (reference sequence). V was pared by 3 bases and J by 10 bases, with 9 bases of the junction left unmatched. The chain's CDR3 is CASSFLGLPGEQFF. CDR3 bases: TGTGCCAGCAGCTTCCTGGGACTACCAGGGGAGCAGTTCTTC.

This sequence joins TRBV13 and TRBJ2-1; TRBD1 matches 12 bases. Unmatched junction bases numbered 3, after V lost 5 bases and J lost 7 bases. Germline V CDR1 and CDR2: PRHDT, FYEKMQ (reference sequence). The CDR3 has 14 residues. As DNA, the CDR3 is TGTGCCAGCAGCCGGGGACAGGGGGCAAATGAGCAGTTCTTC. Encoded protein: CASSRGQGANEQFF.

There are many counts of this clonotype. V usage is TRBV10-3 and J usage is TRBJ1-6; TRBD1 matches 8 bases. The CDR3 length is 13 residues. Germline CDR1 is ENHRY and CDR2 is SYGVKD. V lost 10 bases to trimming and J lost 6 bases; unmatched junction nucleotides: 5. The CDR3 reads CASRTGGNSPLHF. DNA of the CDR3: TGTGCCAGCCGTACAGGGGGTAATTCACCCCTCCACTTT.

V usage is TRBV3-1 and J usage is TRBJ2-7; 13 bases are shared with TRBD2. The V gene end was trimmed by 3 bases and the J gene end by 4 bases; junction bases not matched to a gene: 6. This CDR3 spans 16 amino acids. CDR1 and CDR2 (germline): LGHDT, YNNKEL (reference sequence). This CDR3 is CASSHQGLAGEYEQYF. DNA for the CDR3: TGTGCCAGCAGCCACCAAGGACTAGCGGGAGAGTACGAGCAGTACTTC.

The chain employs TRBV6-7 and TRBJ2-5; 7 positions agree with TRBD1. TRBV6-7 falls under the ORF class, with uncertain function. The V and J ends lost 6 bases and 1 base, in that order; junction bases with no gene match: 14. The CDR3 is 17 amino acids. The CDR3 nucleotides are TGTGCCAGCAGAACCCTCTGGGACAGACTTCTCCAAGAGACCCAGTACTTC. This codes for CASRTLWDRLLQETQYF.

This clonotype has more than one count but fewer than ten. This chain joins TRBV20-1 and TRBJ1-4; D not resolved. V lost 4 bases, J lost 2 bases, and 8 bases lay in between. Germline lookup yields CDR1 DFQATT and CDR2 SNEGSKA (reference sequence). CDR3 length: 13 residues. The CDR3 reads CSAMLGTNEKLFF. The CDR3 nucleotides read TGCAGTGCTATGTTGGGGACTAATGAAAAACTGTTTTTT.

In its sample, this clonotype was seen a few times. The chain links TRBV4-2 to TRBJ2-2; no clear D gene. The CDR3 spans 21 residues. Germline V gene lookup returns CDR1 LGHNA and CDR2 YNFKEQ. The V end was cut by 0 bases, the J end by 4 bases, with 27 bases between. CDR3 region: CASSQDQTGGLGYRTTGELFF. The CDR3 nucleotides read TGTGCCAGCAGCCAAGATCAGACTGGTGGTTTGGGCTATCGGACCACCGGGGAGCTGTTTTTT.